This T cell receptor beta chain was documented in a study of control samples from healthy donors and cancer patients. Some clones are missing from TCRdb's copy, which holds only in-frame ones; the method was immunoSEQ multiplex PCR. The table lists roughly 120,000 clones, about 89% of them singletons. The CDR3 has 15 amino acids. The germline CDR1 and CDR2 sequences are SNHLY and FYNNEI. The V end was cut by 3 bases, the J end by 4 bases, with 15 bases between. The clonotype originates from a man aged 50-60 years in good health. This chain joins TRBV2 and TRBJ1-2, with a possible D match to TRBD1 (5 bases). Sequencing input: blood. The CDR3 region is CASSEGPRQVYGYTF. The CDR3 coding sequence is TGTGCCAGCAGTGAGGGGCCCAGACAAGTCTATGGCTACACCTTC.